The clone carrying this T cell receptor (beta chain) was seen ten or more times. The data originate from a study of blood T cells in healthy people across ages. Study-wide background: Per two T cells, template switching captured roughly one barcoded beta molecule.

Caucasian, healthy and from Russia, the donors were aged between about 6 and 90. Each sample gave at least 6.5 million isolated PBMCs. Alongside a J-beta primer mix, a sample-barcoded 5' primer served in a second PCR lasting about 7 to 11 cycles. Each cDNA was tagged by a template-switch adaptor containing 12 random nucleotides. TCRdb processed the 5' RACE reads anew with MiXCR; each CDR3 protein has one entry. The data show hundreds of thousands of distinct CDR3 sequences, 29% seen once. This TCR was sampled from a woman of 80 years or more in good health. Sequenced sample: blood.

The CDR3 region has the DNA TGTGCCAGCAGCTTTTTTGGAGGCGGGGTGAGCACAGATACGCAGTATTTT. Translating gives CASSFFGGGVSTDTQYF. The rearrangement links TRBV9 to TRBJ2-3; tentative D call: TRBD2 (6 bases). The CDR3 contains 17 residues. CDR1 is SGDLS, CDR2 YYNGEE, per germline. V gave up 4 bases and J gave up 0 bases, with 18 bases separating them.